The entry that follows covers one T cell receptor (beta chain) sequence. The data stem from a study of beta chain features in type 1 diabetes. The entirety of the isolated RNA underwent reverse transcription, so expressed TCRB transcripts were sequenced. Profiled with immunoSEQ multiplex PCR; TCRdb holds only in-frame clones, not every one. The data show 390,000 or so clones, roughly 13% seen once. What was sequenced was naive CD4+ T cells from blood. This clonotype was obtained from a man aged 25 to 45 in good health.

DNA of the CDR3: TGTGCCAGCAGTTTTGGATGGACAGGGAACACTGAAGCTTTCTTT. Translation gives CASSFGWTGNTEAFF. This chain uses TRBV25-1 with TRBJ1-1, with TRBD1 matching over 7 bases. The trim removed 5 bases at V and 1 base at J, leaving 7 bases unmatched. Germline CDR1 is MGHDK and CDR2 is SYGVNS. This CDR3 contains 15 residues. Variable domain in full (rest from reference TRBV25-1 and TRBJ1-1): EADIYQTPRYLVIGTGKKITLECSQTMGHDKMYWYQQDPGMELHLIHYSYGVNSTEKGDLSSESTVSRIRTEHFPLTLESARPSHTSQYLCASSFGWTGNTEAFFGQGTRLTVV.